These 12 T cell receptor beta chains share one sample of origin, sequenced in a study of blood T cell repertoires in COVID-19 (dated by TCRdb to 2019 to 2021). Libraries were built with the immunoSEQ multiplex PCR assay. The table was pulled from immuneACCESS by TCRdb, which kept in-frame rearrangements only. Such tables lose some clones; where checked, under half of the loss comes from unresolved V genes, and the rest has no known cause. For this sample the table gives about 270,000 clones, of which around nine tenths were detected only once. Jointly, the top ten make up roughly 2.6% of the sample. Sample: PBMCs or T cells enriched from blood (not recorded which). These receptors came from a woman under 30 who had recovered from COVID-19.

The CDR3 spells CASGISGRHNEQFF. In DNA, the CDR3 is TGTGCCAGCGGGATTAGCGGGAGGCACAATGAGCAGTTCTTC. V is TRBV28 and J is TRBJ2-1; 10 nucleotides line up with TRBD2. From germline, CDR1 is MDHEN and CDR2 SYDVKM. This CDR3 has 14 amino acids. The J segment lost 5 bases and the V segment lost 8 bases, leaving 6 bases of the junction unmatched.

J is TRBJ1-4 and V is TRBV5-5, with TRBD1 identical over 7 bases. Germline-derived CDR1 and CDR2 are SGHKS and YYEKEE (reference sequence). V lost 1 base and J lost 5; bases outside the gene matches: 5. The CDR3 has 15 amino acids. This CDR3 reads CASSLLTGENEKLFF. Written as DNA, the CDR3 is TGTGCCAGCAGCTTGTTAACAGGGGAAAATGAAAAACTGTTTTTT.

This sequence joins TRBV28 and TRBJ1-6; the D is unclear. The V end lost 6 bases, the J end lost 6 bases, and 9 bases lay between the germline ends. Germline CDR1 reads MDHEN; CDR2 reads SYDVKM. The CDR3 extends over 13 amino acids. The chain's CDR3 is CASRQARNSPLHF. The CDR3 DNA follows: TGTGCCAGCAGGCAGGCGCGTAATTCACCCCTCCACTTT.

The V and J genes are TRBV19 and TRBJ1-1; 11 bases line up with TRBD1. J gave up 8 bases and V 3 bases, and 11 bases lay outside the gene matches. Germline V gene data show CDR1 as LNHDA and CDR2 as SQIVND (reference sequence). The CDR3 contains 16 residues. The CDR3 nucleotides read TGTGCCAGTAGTATCAGCGGGGACAGGGGGGCAAGGGAAGCTTTCTTT. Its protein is CASSISGDRGAREAFF.

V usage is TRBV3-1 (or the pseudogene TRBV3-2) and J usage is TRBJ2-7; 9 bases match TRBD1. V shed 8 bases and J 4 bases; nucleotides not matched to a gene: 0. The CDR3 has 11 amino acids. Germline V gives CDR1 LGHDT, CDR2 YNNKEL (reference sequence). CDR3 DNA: TGTGCCAGCGGACAGGGGTACGAGCAGTACTTC. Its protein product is CASGQGYEQYF.

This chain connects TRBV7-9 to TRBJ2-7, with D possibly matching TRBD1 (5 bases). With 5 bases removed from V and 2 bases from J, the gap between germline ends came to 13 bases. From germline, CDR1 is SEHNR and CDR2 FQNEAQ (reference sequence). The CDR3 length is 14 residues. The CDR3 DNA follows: TGTGCCAGCAGCCGAACGACAGTAACCTACGAGCAGTACTTC. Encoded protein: CASSRTTVTYEQYF.

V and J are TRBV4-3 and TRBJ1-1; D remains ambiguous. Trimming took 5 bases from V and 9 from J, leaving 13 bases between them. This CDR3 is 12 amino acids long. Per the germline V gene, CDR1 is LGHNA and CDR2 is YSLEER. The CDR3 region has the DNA TGCGCCAGCAGCGAAAGGAAACAGAAAGCTTTCTTT. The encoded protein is CASSERKQKAFF.

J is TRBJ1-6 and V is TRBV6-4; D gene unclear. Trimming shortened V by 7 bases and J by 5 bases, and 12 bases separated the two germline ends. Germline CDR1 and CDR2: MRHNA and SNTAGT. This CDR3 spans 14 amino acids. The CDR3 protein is CASKADVNNSPLHF. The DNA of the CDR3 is TGTGCCAGCAAAGCGGACGTAAATAATTCACCCCTCCACTTT.

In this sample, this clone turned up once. Written as DNA, the CDR3 is TGTGCCAGCAGCCTCGGCCAAGAGACCCAGTACTTC. Translating gives CASSLGQETQYF. The chain recombines TRBV12-3 or TRBV12-4 with TRBJ2-5; no reliable D call. The CDR3 has 12 amino acids. Trimming left V 6 bases short and J 1 base short, with 6 bases between.

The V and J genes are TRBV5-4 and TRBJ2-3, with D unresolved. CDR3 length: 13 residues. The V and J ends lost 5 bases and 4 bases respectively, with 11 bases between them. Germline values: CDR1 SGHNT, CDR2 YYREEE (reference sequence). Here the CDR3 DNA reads TGTGCCAGCAGAGTGACTGTGGCAGATACGCAGTATTTT. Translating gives CASRVTVADTQYF. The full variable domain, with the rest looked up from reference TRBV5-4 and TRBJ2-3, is ETGVTQSPTHLIKTRGQQVTLRCSSQSGHNTVSWYQQALGQGPQFIFQYYREEENGRGNFPPRFSGLQFPNYSSELNVNALELDDSALYLCASRVTVADTQYFGPGTRLTVL.

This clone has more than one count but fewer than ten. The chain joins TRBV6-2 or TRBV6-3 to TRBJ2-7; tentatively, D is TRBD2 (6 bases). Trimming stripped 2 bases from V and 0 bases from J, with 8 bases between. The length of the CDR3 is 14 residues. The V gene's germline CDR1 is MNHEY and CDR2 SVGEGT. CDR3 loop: CASSYDGSSYEQYF. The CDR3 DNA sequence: TGTGCCAGCAGTTACGACGGGAGCTCCTACGAGCAGTACTTC.

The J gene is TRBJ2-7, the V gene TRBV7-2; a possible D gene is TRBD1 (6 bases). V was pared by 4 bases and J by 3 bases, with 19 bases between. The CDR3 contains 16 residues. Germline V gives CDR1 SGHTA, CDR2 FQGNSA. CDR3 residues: CASSSWGLTGNYEQYF. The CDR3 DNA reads TGTGCCAGCAGCTCTTGGGGCCTAACAGGGAACTACGAGCAGTACTTC.